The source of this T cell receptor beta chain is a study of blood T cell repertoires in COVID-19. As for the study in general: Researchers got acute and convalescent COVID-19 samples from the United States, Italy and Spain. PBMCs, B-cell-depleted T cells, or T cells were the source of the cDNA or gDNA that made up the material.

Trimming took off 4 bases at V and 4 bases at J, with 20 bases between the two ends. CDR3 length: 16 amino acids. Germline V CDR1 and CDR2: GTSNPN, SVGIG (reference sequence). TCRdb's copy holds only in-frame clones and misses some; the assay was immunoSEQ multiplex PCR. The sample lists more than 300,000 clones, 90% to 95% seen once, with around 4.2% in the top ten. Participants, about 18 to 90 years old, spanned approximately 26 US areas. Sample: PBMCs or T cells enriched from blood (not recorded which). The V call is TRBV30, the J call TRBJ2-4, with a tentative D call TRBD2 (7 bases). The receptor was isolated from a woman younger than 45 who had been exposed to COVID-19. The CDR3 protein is CAWTLCGGRSKNIQYF. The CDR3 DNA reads TGTGCCTGGACTCTATGCGGGGGCCGATCTAAAAACATTCAGTACTTC.